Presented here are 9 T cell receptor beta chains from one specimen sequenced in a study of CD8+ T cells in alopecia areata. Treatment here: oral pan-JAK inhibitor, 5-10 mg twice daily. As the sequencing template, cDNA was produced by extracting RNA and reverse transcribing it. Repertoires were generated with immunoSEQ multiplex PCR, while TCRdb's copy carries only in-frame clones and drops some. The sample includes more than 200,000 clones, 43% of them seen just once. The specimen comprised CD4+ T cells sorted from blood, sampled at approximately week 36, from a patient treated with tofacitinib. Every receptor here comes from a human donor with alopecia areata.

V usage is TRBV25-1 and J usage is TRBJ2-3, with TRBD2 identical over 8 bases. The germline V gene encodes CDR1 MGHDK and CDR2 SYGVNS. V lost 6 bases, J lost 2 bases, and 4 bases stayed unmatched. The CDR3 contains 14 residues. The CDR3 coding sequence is TGTGCCAGCAGACGACTAGCGCCCACAGATACGCAGTATTTT. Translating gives CASRRLAPTDTQYF.

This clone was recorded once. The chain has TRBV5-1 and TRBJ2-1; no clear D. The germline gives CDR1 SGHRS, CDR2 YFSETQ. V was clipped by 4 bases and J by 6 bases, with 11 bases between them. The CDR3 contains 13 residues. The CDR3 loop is CASSPFEFNEQFF. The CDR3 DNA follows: TGCGCCAGCAGCCCGTTTGAATTCAATGAGCAGTTCTTC.

CDR3 coding DNA: TGTGCCAGCAGCGTTCTCGCGGCTGTCAACATTGAGCAGTTCTTC. Amino acids: CASSVLAAVNIEQFF. V is TRBV9 and J is TRBJ2-1; D remains unclear. The germline V and J ends were trimmed by 2 bases and 9 bases, with 18 bases remaining between them. Germline lookup yields CDR1 SGDLS and CDR2 YYNGEE. This CDR3 is 15 amino acids long.

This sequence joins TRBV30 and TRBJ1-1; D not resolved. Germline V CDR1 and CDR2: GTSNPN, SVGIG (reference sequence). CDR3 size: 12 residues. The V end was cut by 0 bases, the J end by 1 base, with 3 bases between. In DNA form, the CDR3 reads TGTGCCTGGAGTGTATCGAACACTGAAGCTTTCTTT. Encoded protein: CAWSVSNTEAFF. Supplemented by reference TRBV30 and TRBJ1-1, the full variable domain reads SQTIHQWPATLVQPVGSPLSLECTVEGTSNPNLYWYRQAAGRGLQLLFYSVGIGQISSEVPQNLSASRPQDRQFILSSKKLLLSDSGFYLCAWSVSNTEAFFGQGTRLTVV.

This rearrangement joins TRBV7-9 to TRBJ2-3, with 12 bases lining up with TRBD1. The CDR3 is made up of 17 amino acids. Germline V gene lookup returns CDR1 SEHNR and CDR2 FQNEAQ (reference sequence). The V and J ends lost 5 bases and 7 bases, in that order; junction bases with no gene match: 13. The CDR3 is CASSRDGDRGRPNTQYF. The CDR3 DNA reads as TGTGCCAGCAGCAGGGACGGGGACAGGGGGCGTCCGAATACGCAGTATTTT.

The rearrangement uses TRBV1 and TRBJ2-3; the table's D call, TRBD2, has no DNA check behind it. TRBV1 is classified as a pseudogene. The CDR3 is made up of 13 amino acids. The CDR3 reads CTLAGVRVDTQYF. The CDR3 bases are TGCACCCTAGCGGGAGTCCGGGTAGATACGCAGTATTTT.

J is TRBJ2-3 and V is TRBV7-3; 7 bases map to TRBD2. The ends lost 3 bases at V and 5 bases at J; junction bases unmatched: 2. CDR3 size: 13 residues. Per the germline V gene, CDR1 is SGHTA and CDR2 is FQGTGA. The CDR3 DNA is TGTGCCAGCAGCTTTTCTAGCGGAGATACGCAGTATTTT. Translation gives CASSFSSGDTQYF. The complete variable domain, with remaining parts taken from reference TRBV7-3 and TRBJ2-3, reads GAGVSQTPSNKVTEKGKYVELRCDPISGHTALYWYRQSLGQGPEFLIYFQGTGAADDSGLPNDRFFAVRPEGSVSTLKIQRTERGDSAVYLCASSFSSGDTQYFGPGTRLTVL.

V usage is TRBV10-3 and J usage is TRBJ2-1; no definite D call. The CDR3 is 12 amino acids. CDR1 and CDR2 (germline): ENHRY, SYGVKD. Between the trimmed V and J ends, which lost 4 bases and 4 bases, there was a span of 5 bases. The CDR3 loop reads CAISGQYNEQFF. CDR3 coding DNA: TGTGCCATCAGTGGGCAGTACAATGAGCAGTTCTTC.

The CDR3 region is CASSFGPNTGELFF. The CDR3 nucleotides are TGTGCCAGCAGTTTTGGGCCGAACACCGGGGAGCTGTTTTTT. The rearrangement uses TRBV27 and TRBJ2-2; D not resolved. The CDR3 has 14 residues. Germline CDR1 MNHEY, CDR2 SMNVEV (reference sequence). Trimming took off 3 bases at V and 0 bases at J, with 5 bases between the two ends.